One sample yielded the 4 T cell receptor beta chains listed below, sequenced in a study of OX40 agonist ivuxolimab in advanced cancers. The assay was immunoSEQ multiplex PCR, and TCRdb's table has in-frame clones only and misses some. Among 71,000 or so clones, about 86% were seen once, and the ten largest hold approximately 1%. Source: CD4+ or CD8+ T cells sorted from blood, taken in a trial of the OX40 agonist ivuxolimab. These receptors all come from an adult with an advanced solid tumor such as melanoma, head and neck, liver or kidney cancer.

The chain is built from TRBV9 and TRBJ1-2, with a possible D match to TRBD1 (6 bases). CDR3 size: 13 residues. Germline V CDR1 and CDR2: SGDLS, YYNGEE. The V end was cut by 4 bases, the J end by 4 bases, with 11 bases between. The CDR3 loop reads CASSLQGSYGYTF. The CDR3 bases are TGTGCCAGCAGCTTACAGGGTAGCTATGGCTACACCTTC.

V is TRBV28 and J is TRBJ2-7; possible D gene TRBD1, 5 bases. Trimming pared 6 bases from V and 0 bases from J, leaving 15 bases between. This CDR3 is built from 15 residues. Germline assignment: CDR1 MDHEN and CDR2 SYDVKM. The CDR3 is CASSRDSPVSYEQYF. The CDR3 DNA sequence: TGTGCCAGCAGCCGAGACAGCCCCGTCTCCTACGAGCAGTACTTC.

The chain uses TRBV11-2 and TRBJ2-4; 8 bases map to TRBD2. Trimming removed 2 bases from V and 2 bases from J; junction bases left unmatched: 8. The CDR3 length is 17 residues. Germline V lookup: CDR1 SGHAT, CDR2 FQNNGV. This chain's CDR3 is CASSLFPREVSKNIQYF. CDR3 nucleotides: TGTGCCAGCAGCTTATTCCCGCGGGAGGTTTCCAAAAACATTCAGTACTTC.

CDR3 DNA sequence: TGTGCCAGCTCACCTTCGGCGTTCAGAAAAGAGACCCAGTACTTC. Amino acids: CASSPSAFRKETQYF. The J gene is TRBJ2-5, the V gene TRBV18; D remains ambiguous. V gave up 3 bases and J gave up 3 bases, with 14 bases separating them. CDR1 and CDR2 (germline): KGHSH, LQKENI. The CDR3 has 15 residues.